The 2 T cell receptor beta chains listed next were all sequenced from one sample in a study of blood T cells in healthy people across ages. Next came a second PCR, run for roughly 6 to 11 cycles, which used a sample-barcoded 5' primer along with a J-beta primer mix. TCRdb re-called the 5' RACE reads through MiXCR, storing one row per CDR3 protein. The table has 1,100,000 or so distinct CDR3 sequences, around 43% seen once. The sequencing input was blood. These receptors originate from a woman aged 55-75 years in good health.

CDR3 sequence reads: CASSLNGPEETQYF. The DNA for the CDR3 is TGCGCCAGCAGCTTGAATGGGCCAGAAGAGACCCAGTACTTC. This rearrangement joins TRBV5-1 to TRBJ2-5; D gene uncertain. Trimming took off 1 base at V and 3 bases at J, with 10 bases between the two ends. There are 14 residues in the CDR3. Germline V gives CDR1 SGHRS, CDR2 YFSETQ.

The V and J genes are TRBV20-1 and TRBJ2-7, with D maybe TRBD1 (6 bases). Between the trimmed V and J ends, which lost 2 bases and 1 base, there was a span of 9 bases. This CDR3 comprises 13 residues. Looked up from germline, CDR1 is DFQATT and CDR2 is SNEGSKA (reference sequence). For the CDR3, the DNA is TGCAGTGCTAGAAAGGGACAATCCTACGAGCAGTACTTC. Translated, it gives CSARKGQSYEQYF.